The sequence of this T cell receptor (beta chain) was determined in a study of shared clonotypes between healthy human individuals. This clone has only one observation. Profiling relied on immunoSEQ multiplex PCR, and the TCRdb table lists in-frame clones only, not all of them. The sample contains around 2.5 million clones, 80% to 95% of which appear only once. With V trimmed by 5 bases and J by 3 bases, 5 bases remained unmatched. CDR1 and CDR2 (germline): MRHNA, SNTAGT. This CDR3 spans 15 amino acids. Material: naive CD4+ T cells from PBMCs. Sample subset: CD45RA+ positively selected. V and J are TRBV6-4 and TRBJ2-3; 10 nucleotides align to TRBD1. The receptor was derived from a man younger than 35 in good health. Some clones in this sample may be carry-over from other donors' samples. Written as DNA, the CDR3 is TGTGCCAGCAGTCGCCGGGGACAGGGGACAGATACGCAGTATTTT. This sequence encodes CASSRRGQGTDTQYF.